The 14 T cell receptor beta chains below were found in one sample sequenced in a study. Adaptor-ligated barcode primers were used to amplify TRBV12-4/TRBJ1-2 clonotypes. TCRdb re-called the multiplex PCR reads with MiXCR, one entry per CDR3 protein. Found here are 750 to 850 distinct CDR3 sequences, about 3.4% of them singletons; the top ten hold 28%. Sequenced material: naive CD4+ T cells sorted from blood. This sample's subset: naive CD4+ T cells, CD4+CD45RA+CD25-. The receptors were sampled from a female donor with breast cancer.

This clonotype was recorded many times. This chain links TRBV12-3 or TRBV12-4 with TRBJ1-2; unclear D gene. Trimming left V 3 bases short and J 8 bases short, with 16 bases between. The CDR3 is 14 residues long. CDR3 protein: CASSLGSGLGGYTF. Here the CDR3 DNA reads TGTGCCAGCAGTTTGGGCAGCGGCTTAGGAGGCTACACCTTC.

This clonotype qualifies as large (0.1 to 1%). The chain combines TRBV12-3 or TRBV12-4 with TRBJ1-2, with D possibly TRBD1 on 5 matching bases. The CDR3 sequence is 12 residues long. V was shortened by 5 bases and J by 4 bases, with 8 bases between the two germline ends. CDR3 in DNA: TGTGCCAGCAGTAAGGGGCCCTATGGCTACACCTTC. Translation gives CASSKGPYGYTF.

By share, this clonotype ranks as medium-sized. The chain links TRBV12-3 or TRBV12-4 to TRBJ1-2; D gene uncertain. V was trimmed by 0 bases and J by 0 bases, leaving 8 bases between them. This CDR3 is built from 15 residues. The CDR3 spells CASSLADGPNYGYTF. In DNA form, the CDR3 reads TGTGCCAGCAGTTTAGCGGACGGCCCTAACTATGGCTACACCTTC.

By sample fraction, this clonotype is medium-sized. The rearrangement joins TRBV12-3 or TRBV12-4 to TRBJ1-2, with a possible D match to TRBD1 (6 bases). Trimming left V 0 bases short and J 6 bases short, with 11 bases between. CDR3 size: 14 residues. This chain's CDR3 is CASSLARAGDGYTF. The CDR3 nucleotides read TGTGCCAGCAGTTTAGCCAGGGCAGGGGATGGCTACACCTTC.

Within the sample, this clonotype is large. This chain joins TRBV12-3 or TRBV12-4 and TRBJ1-2, with D unclear. The CDR3 runs to 13 residues. Between the trimmed V and J ends, which lost 5 bases and 0 bases, there was a span of 7 bases. CDR3 loop: CASSATPNYGYTF. CDR3 in DNA: TGTGCCAGCAGTGCCACCCCTAACTATGGCTACACCTTC.

This clonotype is medium-sized within its sample. V gene TRBV12-3 or TRBV12-4 combines with J gene TRBJ1-2; D gene unclear. Trimming left V 1 base short and J 3 bases short, with 6 bases between. The CDR3 length is 13 residues. CDR3 in DNA: TGTGCCAGCAGTTTAGATAGCTACTATGGCTACACCTTC. Translating gives CASSLDSYYGYTF.

This clonotype is medium-sized in the sample. The chain joins TRBV12-3 or TRBV12-4 to TRBJ1-2; tentatively, D is TRBD1 (5 bases). This CDR3 region has 13 residues. The V end lost 2 bases, the J end lost 5 bases, and 9 bases lay between the germline ends. Written as DNA, the CDR3 is TGTGCCAGCAGTTTATCGACAGCTTATGGCTACACCTTC. It translates to CASSLSTAYGYTF.

This clonotype is medium-sized. This chain links TRBV12-3 or TRBV12-4 with TRBJ1-2; no clear D. The CDR3 runs to 14 residues. The V and J ends lost 7 bases and 0 bases respectively, with 12 bases between them. The DNA of the CDR3 is TGTGCCAGCACTGTGGACGGTACTAACTATGGCTACACCTTC. Its translation is CASTVDGTNYGYTF.

This clonotype is medium-sized in the sample. The gene calls are TRBV12-3 or TRBV12-4 and TRBJ1-2; D uncertain. This CDR3 spans 13 amino acids. Trimming took 3 bases from V and 3 from J, leaving 8 bases between them. The CDR3 loop is CASSFFGDYGYTF. As DNA, the CDR3 is TGTGCCAGCAGTTTCTTTGGGGACTATGGCTACACCTTC.

By proportion, this clonotype is medium-sized. J is TRBJ1-2 and V is TRBV12-3 or TRBV12-4; D not resolved. V lost 8 bases and J lost 5, with 12 bases in between. This CDR3 contains 12 residues. The CDR3 sequence: CASRQDGYGYTF. CDR3 sequence (DNA): TGTGCCAGCCGACAAGACGGTTATGGCTACACCTTC.

This clonotype is large. V usage is TRBV12-3 or TRBV12-4 and J usage is TRBJ1-2, with D unclear. The CDR3 covers 14 residues. V lost 1 base to trimming and J lost 4 bases, with 10 bases between them. The CDR3 DNA sequence: TGTGCCAGCAGTTTAGGGGTCCTCGCCTATGGCTACACCTTC. It encodes CASSLGVLAYGYTF.

Many counts were recorded for this clonotype. This chain connects TRBV12-3 or TRBV12-4 to TRBJ1-2; weak D call: TRBD1 (6 bases). CDR3 length: 13 residues. V lost 5 bases and J 4 bases, leaving 11 bases between the germline ends. This CDR3 reads CASSNRVPYGYTF. The CDR3 bases are TGTGCCAGCAGTAACAGGGTCCCCTATGGCTACACCTTC.

The table lists this clonotype with many counts. The chain recombines TRBV12-3 or TRBV12-4 with TRBJ1-2, with D tentatively TRBD1 (5 bases). The V gene lost 9 bases and the J gene lost 4 bases, with 18 bases spanning the gap. This CDR3 comprises 14 residues. CDR3 DNA sequence: TGTGCCAGTCACTCTGGCCCGGGACCCTATGGCTACACCTTC. Protein sequence: CASHSGPGPYGYTF.

This clonotype appeared a few times. The V call is TRBV12-3 or TRBV12-4, the J call TRBJ1-2, with D possibly being TRBD1 (6 bases). V dropped 5 bases and J dropped 3 bases, with 16 bases sitting between them. The CDR3 runs 15 residues. As DNA, the CDR3 is TGTGCCAGCAGTCCCAGGGGTCGGCTCGACTATGGCTACACCTTC. It is translated as CASSPRGRLDYGYTF.